This entry lists 5 T cell receptor beta chains sequenced from one sample in a study of cytomegalovirus exposure and HLA in healthy donors. The assay was immunoSEQ multiplex PCR, and TCRdb's table has in-frame clones only and misses some. Counted here are approximately 70,000 clones, 94% occurring once; the ten biggest clones make up roughly 0.63%. Sequenced input: PBMCs. These receptors were obtained from a woman younger than 30 in good health and CMV-seronegative.

This clone was detected once. This sequence joins TRBV19 and TRBJ2-2; 7 bases align to TRBD1. Germline loops: CDR1 LNHDA, CDR2 SQIVND (reference sequence). CDR3 length equals 15 residues. The V and J ends lost 10 bases and 0 bases, in that order; junction bases with no gene match: 8. The CDR3 sequence: CATADRRSNTGELFF. CDR3 DNA sequence: TGTGCCACCGCGGACAGGCGCTCGAACACCGGGGAGCTGTTTTTT.

DNA for the CDR3: TGCGCCAGCAGCTTGGGTAGTGGGGGCGGAGAGACCCAGTACTTC. Its translation is CASSLGSGGGETQYF. The J gene is TRBJ2-5, the V gene TRBV5-1; maybe TRBD1 (6 bases). Germline V CDR1 and CDR2: SGHRS, YFSETQ. CDR3 length equals 15 residues. Trimming removed 0 bases at V and 4 bases at J, with 13 bases between.

This clone turned up a few times. V gene TRBV5-1 combines with J gene TRBJ2-3, with D possibly TRBD2 on 6 matching bases. The CDR3 is made up of 13 amino acids. V gave up 5 bases and J gave up 5 bases, with 12 bases separating them. Germline assignment: CDR1 SGHRS and CDR2 YFSETQ. The CDR3 loop is CASRRDLEDTQYF. In nucleotides, the CDR3 is TGCGCCAGCAGGAGGGACTTAGAAGATACGCAGTATTTT.

The chain joins TRBV7-2 to TRBJ2-4; possible D gene TRBD2, 6 bases. The CDR3 covers 19 residues. The ends were cut back, 5 bases at V and 0 bases at J, with 23 bases in the middle. Germline lookup yields CDR1 SGHTA and CDR2 FQGNSA. The CDR3 loop is CASSQRGVGGVLAKNIQYF. The DNA for the CDR3 is TGTGCCAGCAGCCAAAGAGGTGTCGGGGGAGTACTAGCCAAAAACATTCAGTACTTC.

The chain has TRBV6-6 and TRBJ1-1, with a weak D call TRBD1 (5 bases). Trimming removed 9 bases at V and 4 bases at J, with 15 bases between. Germline-derived CDR1 and CDR2 are MNHNY and SVGAGI (reference sequence). There are 13 residues in the CDR3. CDR3 nucleotides: TGTGCCAGTCAGGGTATTAGTGGCACTGAAGCTTTCTTT. The encoded protein is CASQGISGTEAFF.